This TCR beta chain was observed in a study of T cell responses to AZD1222 COVID-19 vaccine (dated by TCRdb to about 2021). Background on the whole study: AZD1222 recipients with second doses at about 4 weeks or about 12 weeks were pooled, because spike-specific TCR depth and breadth did not differ between schedules. Trial participants were enrolled by age into subgroups of 18-55, 56-69 and 70-plus years, and around 150, 28 and 57 TCR-sequenced participants, respectively, were included in these subgroups. TCR sequencing covered approximately 230 trial participants: 200 to 210 given two doses of AZD1222 and 26 given two doses of MenACWY control vaccine.

Taken with the paper, the label for time point translates to: baseline before first vaccination. The vaccinee samples were drawn from two UK trials, COV001 and COV002, one of which was a single-blind randomized controlled phase 2/3 trial testing AZD1222 (ChAdOx1 nCoV-19) in healthy adults. For TCRbeta chain sequencing, PBMC samples from trial participants were taken at day 0 and at day 28 after the second dose. The CDR3 regions of human TCRbeta chains were analyzed by immunosequencing. The authors' pipeline ran thus. Repertoire TCRs were checked for matches against a reference library of SARS-CoV-2-specific TCRs that had been generated using the MIRA antigen-specificity platform. Breadth was defined as the fraction of unique TCRs that were SARS-CoV-2-associated. Depth was defined as the fraction of total T cells that were SARS-CoV-2-associated. Using the MIRA data, each spike-specific TCR was mapped to the spike region that the TCR reacts to and placed in a CD4 or CD8 class. Log10-transformed breadth and depth values were compared by one-way ANOVA with Sidak's multiple comparisons tests. TCRdb took this table from immuneACCESS and kept in-frame rearrangements with V and J called. Such tables lack part of the clones; where checked against another copy, unresolved V genes explain under half of the gap, and the rest is unexplained. The V and J calls and clone size come from that table; D and trimming were worked out from the DNA. Across this sample there are about 120,000 clones, with about nine tenths seen only once. Together, the top ten hold about 5% of the sample.

As concerns this clone: The antigen this receptor binds is unknown. No base-level quality is on record; no much larger clone is a single base apart.

The research as a whole found: Because no day 14 peak-response samples were available, the repertoires could be characterized only after the peak T cell response. In the small 56-69-year group, the increase in depth fell short of significance, most likely because of low power. Reportedly, almost half of the unique spike-specific TCRs recognized epitopes lying outside the regions that are mutated in the B.1.351 and B.1.1.7 variants. Conclusions about previously exposed vaccinees are limited, since just five to seven AZD1222 recipients were seropositive for SARS-CoV-2 at baseline. Participants were mostly white British, with more females than males. The authors suggested clonal diversity may have been underestimated. The whole spike protein was spanned by vaccine-associated CD4 TCRs, and dominant responses were seen in regions 160-218 and 743-854. A significant rise in spike-specific TCR breadth and depth was observed after two AZD1222 doses relative to day 0 and relative to MenACWY recipients.

From the cysteine up to the phenylalanine, the CDR3 has a length of 12 residues. Only the CDR3 DNA is retained, 36 bases long and in frame from the first base. V gives up 2 bases and J gives up 9 bases, and the segment between their germline ends measures 8 bases. CDR1 and CDR2 were assigned from the germline V gene as KGHSH and LQKENI. The V and J segments used are TRBV18 and TRBJ2-1; the D gene cannot be named for sure. This clonotype was obtained from an adult in good health. The material sequenced was peripheral blood, taken on day 0 of AZD1222 vaccination. The CDR3 reads CASSPTDGEQFF. In nucleotide form, the sequence is TGTGCCAGCTCACCAACGGACGGTGAGCAGTTCTTC.